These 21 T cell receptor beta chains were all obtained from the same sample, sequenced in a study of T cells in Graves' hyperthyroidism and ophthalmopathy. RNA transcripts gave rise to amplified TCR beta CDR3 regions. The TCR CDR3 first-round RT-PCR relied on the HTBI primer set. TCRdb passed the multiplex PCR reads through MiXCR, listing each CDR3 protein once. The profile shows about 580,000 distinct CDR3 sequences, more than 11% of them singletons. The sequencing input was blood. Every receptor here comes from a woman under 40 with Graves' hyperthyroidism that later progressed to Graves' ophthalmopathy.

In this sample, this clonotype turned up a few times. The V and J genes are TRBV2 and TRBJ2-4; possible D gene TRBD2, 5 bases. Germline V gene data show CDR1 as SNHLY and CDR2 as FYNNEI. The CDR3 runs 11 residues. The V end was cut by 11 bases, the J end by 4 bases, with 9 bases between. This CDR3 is CAGSVKNIQYF. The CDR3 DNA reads TGTGCCGGTAGCGTTAAAAACATTCAGTACTTC.

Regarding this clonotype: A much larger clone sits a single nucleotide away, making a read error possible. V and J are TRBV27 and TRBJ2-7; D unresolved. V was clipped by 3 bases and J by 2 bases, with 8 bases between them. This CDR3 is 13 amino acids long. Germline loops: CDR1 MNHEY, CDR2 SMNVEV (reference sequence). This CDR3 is CASSFGRTYEQYF. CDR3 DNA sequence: TGTGCCAGCAGTTTCGGGCGGACCTACGAGCAGTACTTC.

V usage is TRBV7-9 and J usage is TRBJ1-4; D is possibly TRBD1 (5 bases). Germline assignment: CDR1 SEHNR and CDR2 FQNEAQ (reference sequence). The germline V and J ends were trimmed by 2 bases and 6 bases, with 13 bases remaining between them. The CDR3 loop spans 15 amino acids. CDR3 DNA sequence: TGTGCCAGCAGCTTAAGGGAGGGGATGTATGAAAAACTGTTTTTT. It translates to CASSLREGMYEKLFF.

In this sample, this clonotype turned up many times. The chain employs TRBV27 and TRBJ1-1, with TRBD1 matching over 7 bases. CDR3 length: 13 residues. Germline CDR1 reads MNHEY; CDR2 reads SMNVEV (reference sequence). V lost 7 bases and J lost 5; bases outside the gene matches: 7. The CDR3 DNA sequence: TGTGCCAGCAAAGAGACAGGGAGTACTGAAGCTTTCTTT. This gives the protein CASKETGSTEAFF.

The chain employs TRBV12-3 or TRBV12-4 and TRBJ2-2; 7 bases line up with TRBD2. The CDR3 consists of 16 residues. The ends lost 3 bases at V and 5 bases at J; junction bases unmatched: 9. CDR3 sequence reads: CASSLPTSTVTGELFF. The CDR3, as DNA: TGTGCCAGCAGTTTGCCGACTAGCACGGTGACCGGGGAGCTGTTTTTT.

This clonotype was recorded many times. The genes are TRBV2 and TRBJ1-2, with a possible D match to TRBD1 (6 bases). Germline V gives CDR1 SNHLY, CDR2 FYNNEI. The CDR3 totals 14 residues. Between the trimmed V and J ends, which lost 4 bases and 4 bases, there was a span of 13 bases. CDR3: CASSASTGSYGYTF. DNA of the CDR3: TGTGCCAGCAGTGCCTCAACAGGGTCCTATGGCTACACCTTC. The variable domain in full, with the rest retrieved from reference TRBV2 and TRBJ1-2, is EPEVTQTPSHQVTQMGQEVILRCVPISNHLYFYWYRQILGQKVEFLVSFYNNEISEKSEIFDDQFSVERPDGSNFTLKIRSTKLEDSAMYFCASSASTGSYGYTFGSGTRLTVV.

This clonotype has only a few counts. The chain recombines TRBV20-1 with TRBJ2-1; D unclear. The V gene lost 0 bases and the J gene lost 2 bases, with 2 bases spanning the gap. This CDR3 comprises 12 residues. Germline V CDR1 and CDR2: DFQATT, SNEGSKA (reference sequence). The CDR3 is CSARDAYNEQFF. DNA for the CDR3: TGCAGTGCTAGAGACGCCTACAATGAGCAGTTCTTC.

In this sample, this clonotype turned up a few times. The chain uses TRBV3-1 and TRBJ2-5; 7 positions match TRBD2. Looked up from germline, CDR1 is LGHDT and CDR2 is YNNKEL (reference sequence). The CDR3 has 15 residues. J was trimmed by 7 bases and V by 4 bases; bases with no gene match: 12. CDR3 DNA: TGTGCCAGCAGCCCTTCGGTGGCTAGCGGAGGGACCCAGTACTTC. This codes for CASSPSVASGGTQYF.

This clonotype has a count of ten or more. CDR3: CASSPSTGELNQPQHF. The CDR3 bases are TGTGCCAGCAGTCCCTCCACAGGGGAACTCAATCAGCCCCAGCATTTT. This chain links TRBV27 with TRBJ1-5; 7 bases align to TRBD1. The CDR3 spans 16 residues. The germline CDR1 and CDR2 sequences are MNHEY and SMNVEV (reference sequence). V lost 5 bases and J lost 3; bases outside the gene matches: 10.

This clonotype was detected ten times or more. CDR3 DNA sequence: TGTGCCAGTGGGTGGACAGGGGACACTGAAGCTTTCTTT. Protein sequence: CASGWTGDTEAFF. This chain joins TRBV19 and TRBJ1-1, with 9 bases lining up with TRBD1. CDR1 and CDR2 (germline): LNHDA, SQIVND (reference sequence). The CDR3 has 13 amino acids. V shed 8 bases and J 3 bases; nucleotides not matched to a gene: 4.

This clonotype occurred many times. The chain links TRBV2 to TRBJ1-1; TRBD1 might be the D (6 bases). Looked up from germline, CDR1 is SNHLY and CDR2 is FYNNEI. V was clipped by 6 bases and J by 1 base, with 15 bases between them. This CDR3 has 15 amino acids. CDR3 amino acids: CASRVYRVGNTEAFF. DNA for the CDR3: TGTGCCAGCAGAGTATACAGGGTTGGGAACACTGAAGCTTTCTTT.

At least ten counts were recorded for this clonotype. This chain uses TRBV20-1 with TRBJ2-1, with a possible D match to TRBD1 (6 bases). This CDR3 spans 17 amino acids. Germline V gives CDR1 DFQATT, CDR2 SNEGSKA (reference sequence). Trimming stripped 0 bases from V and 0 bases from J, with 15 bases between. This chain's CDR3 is CSARESPGRGSYNEQFF. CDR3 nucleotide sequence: TGCAGTGCTAGAGAGAGTCCCGGCAGGGGCTCCTACAATGAGCAGTTCTTC.

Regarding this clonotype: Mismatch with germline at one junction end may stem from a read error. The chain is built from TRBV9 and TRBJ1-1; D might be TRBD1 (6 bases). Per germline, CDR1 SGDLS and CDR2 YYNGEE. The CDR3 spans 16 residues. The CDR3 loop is CASSVEGGGMWTGAFF. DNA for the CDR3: TGTGCCAGCAGCGTAGAAGGGGGGGGGATGTGGACTGGAGCTTTCTTT.

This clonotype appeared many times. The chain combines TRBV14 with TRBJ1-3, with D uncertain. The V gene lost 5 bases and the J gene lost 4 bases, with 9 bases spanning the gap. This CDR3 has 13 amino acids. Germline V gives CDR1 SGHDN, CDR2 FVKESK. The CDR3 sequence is CASSTVVGNTIYF. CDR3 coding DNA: TGTGCCAGCAGCACGGTTGTCGGAAACACCATATATTTT. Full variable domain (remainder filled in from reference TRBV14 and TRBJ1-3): EAGVTQFPSHSVIEKGQTVTLRCDPISGHDNLYWYRRVMGKEIKFLLHFVKESKQDESGMPNNRFLAERTGGTYSTLKVQPAELEDSGVYFCASSTVVGNTIYFGEGSWLTVV.

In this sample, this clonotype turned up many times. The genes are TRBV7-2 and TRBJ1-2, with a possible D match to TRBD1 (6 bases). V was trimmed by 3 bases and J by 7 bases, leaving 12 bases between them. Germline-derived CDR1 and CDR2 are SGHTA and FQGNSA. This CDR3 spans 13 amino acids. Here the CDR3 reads CASSFLQGSGYTF. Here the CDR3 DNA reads TGTGCCAGCAGCTTCCTACAGGGAAGTGGCTACACCTTC. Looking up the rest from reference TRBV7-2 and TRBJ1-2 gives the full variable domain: GAGVSQSPSNKVTEKGKDVELRCDPISGHTALYWYRQSLGQGLEFLIYFQGNSAPDKSGLPSDRFSAERTGGSVSTLTIQRTQQEDSAVYLCASSFLQGSGYTFGSGTRLTVV.

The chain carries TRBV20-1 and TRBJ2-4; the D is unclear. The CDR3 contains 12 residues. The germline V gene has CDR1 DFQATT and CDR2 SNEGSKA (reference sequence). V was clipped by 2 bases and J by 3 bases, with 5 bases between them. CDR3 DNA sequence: TGCAGTGCTAGATCGGGCAAAAACATTCAGTACTTC. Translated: CSARSGKNIQYF.

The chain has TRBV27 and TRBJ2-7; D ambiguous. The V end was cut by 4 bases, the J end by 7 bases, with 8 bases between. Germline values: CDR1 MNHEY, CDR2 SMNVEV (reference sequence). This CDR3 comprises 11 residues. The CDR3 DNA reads TGTGCCAGCAGTTCATCGAGTGAGCAGTACTTC. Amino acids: CASSSSSEQYF.

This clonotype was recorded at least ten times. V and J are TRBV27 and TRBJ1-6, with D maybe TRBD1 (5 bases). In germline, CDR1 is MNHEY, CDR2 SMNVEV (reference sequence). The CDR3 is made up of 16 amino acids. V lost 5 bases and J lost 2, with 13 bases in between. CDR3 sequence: CASSGGAIPYNSPLHF. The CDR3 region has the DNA TGTGCCAGCAGTGGAGGGGCTATCCCCTATAATTCACCCCTCCACTTT.

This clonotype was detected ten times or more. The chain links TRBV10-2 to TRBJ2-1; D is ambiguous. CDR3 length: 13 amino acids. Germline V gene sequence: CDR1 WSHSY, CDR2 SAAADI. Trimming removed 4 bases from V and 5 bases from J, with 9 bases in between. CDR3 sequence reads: CASSVLAHNEQFF. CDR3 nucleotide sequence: TGCGCCAGCAGTGTGCTCGCCCACAATGAGCAGTTCTTC.

The chain's CDR3 is CASSLGRTGNTEAFF. DNA of the CDR3: TGTGCCAGCAGTTTAGGAAGGACAGGGAACACTGAAGCTTTCTTT. The chain recombines TRBV28 with TRBJ1-1; 7 positions agree with TRBD1. The CDR3 extends over 15 amino acids. V shed 2 bases, J shed 1 base, and the junction held 4 bases outside the gene matches. Germline values: CDR1 MDHEN, CDR2 SYDVKM.

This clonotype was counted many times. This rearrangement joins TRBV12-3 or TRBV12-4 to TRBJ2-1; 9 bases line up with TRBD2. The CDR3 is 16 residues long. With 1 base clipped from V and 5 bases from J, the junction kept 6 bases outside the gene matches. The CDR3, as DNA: TGTGCCAGCAGTTTAGGTTCTAGCGGGATAAACAATGAGCAGTTCTTC. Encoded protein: CASSLGSSGINNEQFF.